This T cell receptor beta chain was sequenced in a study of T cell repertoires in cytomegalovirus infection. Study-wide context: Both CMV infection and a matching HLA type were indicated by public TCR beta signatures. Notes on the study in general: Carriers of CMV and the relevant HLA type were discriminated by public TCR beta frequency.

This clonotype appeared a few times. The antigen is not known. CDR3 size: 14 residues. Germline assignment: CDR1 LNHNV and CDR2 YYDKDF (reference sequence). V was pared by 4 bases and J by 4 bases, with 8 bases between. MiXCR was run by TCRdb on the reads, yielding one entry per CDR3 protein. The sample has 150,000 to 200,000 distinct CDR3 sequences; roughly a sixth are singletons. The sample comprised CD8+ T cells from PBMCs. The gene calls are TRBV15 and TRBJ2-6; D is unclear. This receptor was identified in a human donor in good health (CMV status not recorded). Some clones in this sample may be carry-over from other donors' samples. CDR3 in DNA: TGTGCCACCAGCATAAAAGCGGGGGCCAACGTCCTGACTTTC. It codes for CATSIKAGANVLTF.